The clone carrying this T cell receptor beta chain was observed a single time. What it binds is unknown. The data stem from a study of chemoradiotherapy in HPV16-positive cancers. Overall study context: A couple of HPV16-positive patients' cells yielded candidate HPV-specific clones and common motifs. The study, taken as a whole, reports: During treatment, candidate HPV-specific clones and E7-related motifs expanded in tumor.

The data were produced by immunoSEQ multiplex PCR, yet TCRdb's version contains in-frame clones alone and is incomplete. The sample consists of 5,000 to 8,000 clones, 83% of them appearing once. V lost 5 bases and J 6 bases, leaving 12 bases between the germline ends. The CDR3 consists of 13 residues. The V gene's germline CDR1 is SEHNR and CDR2 FQNEAQ (reference sequence). The input for sequencing was tumor tissue, taken from a patient who underwent chemoradiotherapy. The receptor was derived from a human donor with HPV-associated anogenital cancer. The chain carries TRBV7-9 and TRBJ2-3; tentatively, D is TRBD1 (6 bases). CDR3 sequence: CASSGQQGDTQYF. The CDR3 coding sequence is TGTGCCAGCAGCGGGCAACAGGGTGATACGCAGTATTTT.